A single sample gave rise to the 15 T cell receptor beta chains below, sequenced in a study of control samples from healthy donors and cancer patients. The table came from immunoSEQ multiplex PCR; TCRdb's copy has only in-frame clones and leaves some out. The sample holds approximately 130,000 clones, just under 90% seen once. Sample: blood. The receptors were sampled from a man aged 25 to 40 in good health.

This chain links TRBV9 with TRBJ1-2, with D perhaps TRBD1 (6 bases). The V end lost 0 bases, the J end lost 8 bases, and 14 bases lay between the germline ends. The CDR3 is 14 residues long. The germline V gene has CDR1 SGDLS and CDR2 YYNGEE. The CDR3 is CASSVEKGVGGYTF. CDR3 in DNA: TGTGCCAGCAGCGTAGAAAAGGGGGTTGGAGGCTACACCTTC.

The V and J genes are TRBV25-1 and TRBJ1-1; no definite D call. In germline, CDR1 is MGHDK, CDR2 SYGVNS. V was shortened by 5 bases and J by 1 base, with 14 bases between the two germline ends. This CDR3 comprises 15 residues. In nucleotides, the CDR3 is TGTGCCAGCAGTCTCGGCCCTGCCGGGAACACTGAAGCTTTCTTT. Translation: CASSLGPAGNTEAFF.

The chain employs TRBV7-9 and TRBJ2-7; D unresolved. Trimming removed 0 bases from V and 2 bases from J, with 8 bases in between. Germline CDR1 and CDR2: SEHNR and FQNEAQ (reference sequence). The CDR3 covers 14 residues. The CDR3 nucleotides are TGTGCCAGCAGCTTAGCAACCGTTACCTACGAGCAGTACTTC. Amino acid sequence: CASSLATVTYEQYF.

The V gene is TRBV6-6, the J gene TRBJ1-4; 10 nucleotides line up with TRBD1. The CDR3 contains 16 residues. The germline V gene encodes CDR1 MNHNY and CDR2 SVGAGI (reference sequence). The V gene end was trimmed by 2 bases and the J gene end by 10 bases; junction bases not matched to a gene: 10. The chain's CDR3 is CASSYEMGDRGGKLFF. The CDR3 DNA follows: TGTGCCAGCAGTTACGAGATGGGGGACAGGGGTGGAAAACTGTTTTTT.

The chain is built from TRBV2 and TRBJ1-2, with a possible D match to TRBD1 (6 bases). Germline V gene lookup returns CDR1 SNHLY and CDR2 FYNNEI. V shed 10 bases and J shed 0 bases, with 15 bases lying between them. The CDR3 is 14 residues long. The CDR3 reads CATTRTVTNYGYTF. The CDR3 bases are TGTGCCACTACGCGGACAGTAACTAACTATGGCTACACCTTC.

This clone was counted once. The same CDR3 arises from other DNA sequences in this sample as well. The rearrangement links TRBV20-1 to TRBJ1-1; the D is unclear. Trimming left V 3 bases short and J 1 base short, with 3 bases between. The CDR3 contains 11 residues. The germline gives CDR1 DFQATT, CDR2 SNEGSKA (reference sequence). In DNA form, the CDR3 reads TGCAGTGCTAGGGAGAACACTGAAGCTTTCTTT. Encoded protein: CSARENTEAFF.

The CDR3 spells CASSLPGNTIYF. The DNA of the CDR3 is TGTGCCAGCAGCCTTCCTGGAAACACCATATATTTT. The V gene is TRBV9, the J gene TRBJ1-3; D unresolved. The germline gives CDR1 SGDLS, CDR2 YYNGEE. This CDR3 is 12 amino acids long. V gave up 4 bases and J gave up 2 bases, with 4 bases separating them.

The CDR3 sequence is CASSLANGQGEAFF. Here the CDR3 DNA reads TGCGCCAGCAGCTTGGCCAACGGACAGGGGGAAGCTTTCTTT. This rearrangement joins TRBV5-1 to TRBJ1-1; 9 nucleotides agree with TRBD1. Looked up from germline, CDR1 is SGHRS and CDR2 is YFSETQ. The CDR3 extends over 14 amino acids. The V and J ends lost 0 bases and 8 bases, in that order; junction bases with no gene match: 5.

This chain uses TRBV29-1 with TRBJ1-2; unclear D gene. Trimming removed 5 bases from V and 6 bases from J, with 10 bases in between. There are 11 residues in the CDR3. Germline V lookup: CDR1 SQVTM, CDR2 ANQGSEA. CDR3 DNA sequence: TGCAGCGTTTGGTCCGGGGATGGCTACACCTTC. Translating it yields CSVWSGDGYTF.

V gene TRBV30 combines with J gene TRBJ1-6; D might be TRBD1 (5 bases). This CDR3 has 13 amino acids. Germline lookup yields CDR1 GTSNPN and CDR2 SVGIG (reference sequence). Deletions cut 8 bases from V and 7 bases from J, with 15 bases between. The CDR3, as DNA: TGTGCCGGTACGGGGCAGAGAAATTCACCCCTCCACTTT. Its protein is CAGTGQRNSPLHF.

J is TRBJ1-4 and V is TRBV25-1; 10 nucleotides agree with TRBD1. CDR1 is MGHDK, CDR2 SYGVNS, per germline. The CDR3 sequence is 18 residues long. V lost 8 bases, J lost 2 bases, and 14 bases stayed unmatched. The CDR3 DNA is TGTGCCAGCGGGGACAGGGGTGATCATGACGGGACTAATGAAAAACTGTTTTTT. This codes for CASGDRGDHDGTNEKLFF. Variable domain in full (rest from reference TRBV25-1 and TRBJ1-4): EADIYQTPRYLVIGTGKKITLECSQTMGHDKMYWYQQDPGMELHLIHYSYGVNSTEKGDLSSESTVSRIRTEHFPLTLESARPSHTSQYLCASGDRGDHDGTNEKLFFGSGTQLSVL.

The chain is built from TRBV28 and TRBJ1-5; no firm D call. The CDR3 is 14 amino acids. The germline V gene has CDR1 MDHEN and CDR2 SYDVKM. Trimming took 5 bases from V and 0 from J, leaving 8 bases between them. CDR3: CASSPSYSNQPQHF. The CDR3 nucleotides are TGTGCCAGCAGTCCATCGTATAGCAATCAGCCCCAGCATTTT. The whole variable domain, filled in from reference TRBV28 and TRBJ1-5, reads DVKVTQSSRYLVKRTGEKVFLECVQDMDHENMFWYRQDPGLGLRLIYFSYDVKMKEKGDIPEGYSVSREKKERFSLILESASTNQTSMYLCASSPSYSNQPQHFGDGTRLSIL.

The chain combines TRBV6-5 with TRBJ2-5, with TRBD2 matching 8 bases. Per germline, CDR1 MNHEY and CDR2 SVGAGI. V shed 6 bases and J 5 bases; nucleotides not matched to a gene: 11. The CDR3 extends over 15 amino acids. CDR3 sequence (DNA): TGTGCCAGCAGCCGCTCGGGGGGGCGGGCGGAGACCCAGTACTTC. Protein sequence: CASSRSGGRAETQYF.

V gene TRBV19 combines with J gene TRBJ1-6; the D gene is possibly TRBD1 (5 bases). V lost 3 bases, J lost 7 bases, and 13 bases lay in between. This CDR3 is built from 15 residues. Germline lookup yields CDR1 LNHDA and CDR2 SQIVND (reference sequence). This chain's CDR3 is CASSIGQSGNSPLHF. CDR3 nucleotide sequence: TGTGCCAGTAGTATTGGGCAATCAGGGAATTCACCCCTCCACTTT.

In its sample, this clone was seen once. The rearrangement uses TRBV18 and TRBJ1-1; D not certain. The germline gives CDR1 KGHSH, CDR2 LQKENI. Trimming pared 2 bases from V and 1 base from J, leaving 8 bases between. CDR3 length equals 14 residues. The CDR3 nucleotides are TGTGCCAGCTCACCAACCCAATCGAACACTGAAGCTTTCTTT. It encodes CASSPTQSNTEAFF.